These T cell receptor beta chains were read from a single sample in a study of technical replicates of blood from several donors. TCRdb's copy holds only in-frame clones and misses some; the assay was immunoSEQ multiplex PCR. This table holds 55,000 to 85,000 clones, less than 98% found once. The material sequenced was T cells isolated from PBMCs. The receptors derive from a human donor in good health. Each CDR3 is given with its conserved first and last residue. D genes are given only for firm matches. Expanded clones get a size class; other rows say once, few or many, or leave the size out.

.,TRBV9,TRBJ2-2,once,CASSAQGDRVGELFF,TGTGCCAGCAGCGCACAGGGAGATAGGGTCGGGGAGCTGTTTTTT
TRBD2,TRBV27,TRBJ2-1,.,CASTRTSSYNEQFF,TGTGCCAGCACAAGGACTAGCTCCTACAATGAGCAGTTCTTC
TRBD1,TRBV28,TRBJ2-2,.,CASSSGGGTGELFF,TGTGCCAGCAGTTCAGGGGGCGGGACCGGGGAGCTGTTTTTT
.,TRBV4-3,TRBJ1-3,.,CASSQGVDRLNTIYF,TGCGCCAGCAGCCAAGGGGTGGACAGATTAAACACCATATATTTT
TRBD1,TRBV7-2,TRBJ2-3,.,CASSLDQQGADTQYF,TGTGCCAGCAGCTTAGATCAACAGGGGGCTGATACGCAGTATTTT
TRBD1,TRBV6-5,TRBJ2-5,.,CASRTGGAETQYF,TGTGCCAGCAGAACAGGGGGCGCAGAGACCCAGTACTTC
TRBD1,TRBV29-1,TRBJ1-2,.,CSVDRGNGYTF,TGCAGCGTAGACAGGGGGAACGGCTACACCTTC
.,TRBV19,TRBJ2-3,.,CASSITGPVTDTQYF,TGTGCCAGTAGTATAACAGGTCCGGTCACAGATACGCAGTATTTT
.,TRBV7-9,TRBJ2-5,.,CASSIPEGRETQYF,TGTGCCAGCAGCATCCCGGAGGGGAGGGAGACCCAGTACTTC
.,TRBV12-5,TRBJ1-5,.,CASGLVADIQPQHF,TGTGCTAGTGGTTTGGTCGCAGATATACAGCCCCAGCATTTT
.,TRBV5-6,TRBJ2-4,.,CASSFTANIQYF,TGTGCCAGCAGCTTTACAGCAAACATTCAGTACTTC
.,TRBV28,TRBJ1-5,.,CASRLASGWDQPQHF,TGTGCCAGCAGGCTAGCCTCCGGATGGGATCAGCCCCAGCATTTT
.,TRBV9,TRBJ1-2,.,CASSVLDSYGYTF,TGTGCCAGCAGCGTACTGGACAGCTATGGCTACACCTTC
TRBD2,TRBV2,TRBJ2-1,.,CASSEWPSGERAYNEQFF,TGTGCCAGCAGTGAATGGCCTAGCGGAGAGCGGGCCTACAATGAGCAGTTCTTC
.,TRBV4-3,TRBJ2-7,.,CASSQAGTGYEQYF,TGCGCCAGCAGCCAGGCCGGGACTGGCTACGAGCAGTACTTC
TRBD1,TRBV9,TRBJ2-6,.,CASSVYKGQGISGANVLTF,TGTGCCAGCAGCGTATATAAAGGACAGGGAATCTCTGGGGCCAACGTCCTGACTTTC
.,TRBV6-4,TRBJ1-1,.,CASRTSAGAPIAEAFF,TGTGCCAGCAGGACCAGTGCAGGGGCCCCTATCGCTGAAGCTTTCTTT
.,TRBV11-1,TRBJ1-1,.,CALLGGMERTEAFF,TGTGCCCTCCTGGGGGGAATGGAGCGCACTGAAGCTTTCTTT
.,TRBV27,TRBJ2-1,.,CASSLSLLEQFF,TGTGCCAGCAGTTTAAGCTTATTGGAGCAGTTCTTC